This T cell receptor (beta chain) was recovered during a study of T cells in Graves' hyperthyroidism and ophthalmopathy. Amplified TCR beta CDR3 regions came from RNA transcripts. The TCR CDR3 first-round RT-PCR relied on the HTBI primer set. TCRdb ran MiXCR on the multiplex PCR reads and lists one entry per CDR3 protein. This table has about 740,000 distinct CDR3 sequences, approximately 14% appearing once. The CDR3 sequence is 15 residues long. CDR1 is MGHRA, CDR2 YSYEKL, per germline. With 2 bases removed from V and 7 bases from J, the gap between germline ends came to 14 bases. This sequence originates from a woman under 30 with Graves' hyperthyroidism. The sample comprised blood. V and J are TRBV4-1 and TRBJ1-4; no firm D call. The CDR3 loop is CASSQWVLQSEKLFF. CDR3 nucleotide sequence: TGCGCCAGCAGCCAATGGGTCCTTCAAAGTGAAAAACTGTTTTTT.